The clone carrying this TCR beta chain was detected once. Its antigen is undetermined. The data belong to a study of T cell repertoires in cytomegalovirus infection. Study observations and caveats: Cumulated frequencies of public TCR beta families served to identify carriers of CMV plus the relevant HLA.

TCRdb reanalysed the reads using MiXCR and keeps one entry per CDR3 protein. The repertoire has fewer than 550,000 distinct CDR3 sequences, approximately 26% of them found once; the top ten carry around 14%. Input material: PBMCs. This clonotype was obtained from a human donor in good health (CMV status not recorded). Some clones in this sample may be carry-over from other donors' samples.

This CDR3 reads CASSQVSGTYEQYF. The CDR3 DNA is TGCGCCAGCAGCCAAGTCAGCGGTACCTACGAGCAGTACTTC. This chain connects TRBV4-3 to TRBJ2-7; possible D gene TRBD2, 5 bases. This CDR3 contains 14 residues. Germline CDR1 and CDR2: LGHNA and YSLEER. Trimming cost V 1 base and J 2 bases, with 9 bases left between them.